This section outlines one T cell receptor (beta chain) sequence together with its context. No antigen is known for it. Base qualities are not at hand, and no much larger clone is one base apart. Sequences MNHEY (CDR1) and SVGEGT (CDR2) are obtained from the germline V gene. The CDR3 measures 14 amino acids from cysteine to phenylalanine. Of the read, only the CDR3 DNA is kept; its 42 bases are in frame from base 1. The V and J ends are trimmed by 5 bases and 6 bases, leaving 16 bases between them. This record belongs to a study of T cell responses to AZD1222 COVID-19 vaccine (dated by TCRdb to the early 2020s). Describing the broader study: AZD1222 recipients with second doses at about 4 weeks or about 12 weeks were pooled, because spike-specific TCR depth and breadth did not differ between schedules. A total of approximately 250 trial participants underwent TCR sequencing, of whom about 210 had received two doses of AZD1222 and 26 had received two doses of the MenACWY control vaccine. Trial participants were enrolled into age subgroups of 18-55, 56-69 and 70-plus years, which contained 148, 28 and 57 TCR-sequenced participants, respectively.

The sample's time point label, in plain terms: baseline before first vaccination. Vaccinee samples came from UK trials COV001 and COV002, including a single-blind randomized controlled phase 2/3 trial of AZD1222 (ChAdOx1 nCoV-19) in healthy adults. For TCRbeta chain sequencing, PBMC samples from trial participants were taken at day 0 and at day 28 after the second dose. The CDR3 regions of human TCRbeta chains were analyzed by immunosequencing. Processing in the source paper ran as follows. TCRs in the repertoires were compared against a reference library of SARS-CoV-2-specific TCRs that had been generated with the MIRA antigen-specificity platform. Breadth was defined as the fraction of unique TCRs that were SARS-CoV-2-associated, and depth was defined as the fraction of total T cells that were SARS-CoV-2-associated. Using the MIRA data, each spike-specific TCR was assigned both to the spike region to which the TCR was reactive and to a CD4 or CD8 class. Log10-transformed breadth and depth values were compared by one-way ANOVA with Sidak's multiple comparisons tests. Drawn from immuneACCESS, this table holds only the in-frame rearrangements with V and J called that TCRdb kept. Clones are partly lost; checked studies trace under half to an unresolved V gene and leave the rest unexplained. The V and J calls and clone size come from that table; D and trimming were worked out from the DNA. This sample lists 90,000 to 150,000 clones; about 91% were detected once. Together, the top ten hold about 5% of the sample.

Overall results and qualifications from the work: The vaccine-associated CD4 TCRs covered the entire spike protein, and the dominant responses fell in regions 160-218 and 743-854. Reportedly, almost half of the unique spike-specific TCRs recognized epitopes lying outside the regions that are mutated in the B.1.351 and B.1.1.7 variants. After two AZD1222 doses, spike-specific TCR breadth and depth were significantly higher than at day 0 and than in MenACWY recipients. Most participants were white British and females outnumbered males, and the authors suggested that clonal diversity may have been underestimated. Conclusions about previously exposed vaccinees are limited because only a handful of AZD1222 recipients were SARS-CoV-2 seropositive at baseline. Because no day 14 peak-response samples were available, repertoires were characterized only after the peak T cell response. The 56-69-year group was small, and its depth increase did not reach significance, likely because of low power.

Material: peripheral blood, obtained on day 0 of AZD1222 vaccination. This receptor was obtained from an adult in good health. The rearranged chain carries TRBV6-2 or TRBV6-3 and TRBJ2-5; the D gene is perhaps TRBD2, on 6 matching bases. The DNA sequence is TGTGCCAGCAGTACCCAGCGGGTAGGGAAGACCCAGTACTTC. Translated, this is CASSTQRVGKTQYF.